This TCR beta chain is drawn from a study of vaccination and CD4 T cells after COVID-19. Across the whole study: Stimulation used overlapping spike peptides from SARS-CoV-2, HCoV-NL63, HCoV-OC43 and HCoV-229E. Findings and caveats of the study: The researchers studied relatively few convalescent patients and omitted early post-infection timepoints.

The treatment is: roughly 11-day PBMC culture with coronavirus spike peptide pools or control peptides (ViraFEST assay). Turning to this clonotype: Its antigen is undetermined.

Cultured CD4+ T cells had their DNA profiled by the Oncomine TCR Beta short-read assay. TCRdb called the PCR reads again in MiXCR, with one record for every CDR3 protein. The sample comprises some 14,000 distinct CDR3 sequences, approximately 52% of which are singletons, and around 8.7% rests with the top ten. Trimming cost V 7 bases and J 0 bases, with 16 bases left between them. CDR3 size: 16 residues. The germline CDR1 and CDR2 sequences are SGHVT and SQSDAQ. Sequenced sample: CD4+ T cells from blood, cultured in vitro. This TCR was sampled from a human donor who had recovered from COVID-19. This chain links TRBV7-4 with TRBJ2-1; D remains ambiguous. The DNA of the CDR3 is TGTGCCAGCATCCAAAACGTGGAAGGCTCCTACAATGAGCAGTTCTTC. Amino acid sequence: CASIQNVEGSYNEQFF.